Below are 3 T cell receptor beta chains sequenced from a single sample in a study of cytomegalovirus exposure and HLA in healthy donors (TCRdb year 2017). The library was prepared using the immunoSEQ multiplex PCR assay. For the multiplex PCR, a mixture combining 60 forward primers for TCR Vbeta segments and 13 reverse primers for TCR Jbeta segments was used. Held by TCRdb, this immuneACCESS table contains in-frame sequences only and omits some clones. Under half of the omission traces to an unresolved V gene where checked; the cause of the rest is unknown. For this sample the table gives about 170,000 clones, of which roughly 70% were detected only once. The ten largest clones take up roughly 5.4% of the sample. The specimen was PBMCs. The source is a woman under 30 in good health and CMV-seropositive.

The V gene is TRBV9, the J gene TRBJ2-3; D is undetermined. The germline V gene has CDR1 SGDLS and CDR2 YYNGEE. V was shortened by 2 bases and J by 2 bases, with 6 bases between the two germline ends. The CDR3 spans 13 residues. The CDR3 region is CASSVTSTDTQYF. The CDR3 DNA reads as TGTGCCAGCAGCGTTACTTCCACAGATACGCAGTATTTT.

The J gene is TRBJ2-2, the V gene TRBV2; 8 nucleotides agree with TRBD2. The J segment lost 5 bases and the V segment lost 2 bases, leaving 4 bases of the junction unmatched. CDR3 length: 15 amino acids. Germline CDR1 and CDR2: SNHLY and FYNNEI. The CDR3, as DNA: TGTGCCAGCAGTGAAACTAGCGGAGGGACCGGGGAGCTGTTTTTT. As protein: CASSETSGGTGELFF.

This clone was picked up a small number of times. The junction does not match germline at one end; this may be a read error. The chain has TRBV5-1 and TRBJ2-3; D may be TRBD2 (5 bases). Germline-derived CDR1 and CDR2 are SGHRS and YFSETQ. CDR3 size: 14 residues. CDR3 in DNA: TGCGCCAGCACCTTGAATCGGGGTTTGGATACGCAGTATTTT. As protein: CASTLNRGLDTQYF.